A selection of T cell receptor beta chains follows, all from one sample in a study of cytomegalovirus exposure and HLA in healthy donors. Assay used: immunoSEQ multiplex PCR; TCRdb lists only in-frame clones, some missing. The sample carries more than 60,000 clones, around 89% recorded once. The sequenced sample was PBMCs. The receptors stem from a woman between 18 and 29 years old in good health and CMV-seronegative. The CDR3 runs from the conserved cysteine through the conserved F or W. D genes are given only for firm matches. A row's size may be missing; if present it is once, few, many or a size class.

D	V	J	size	DNA	CDR3
TRBD1	TRBV4-1	TRBJ2-7	NA	TGCGCCAGCAGCCAAGCGGGGACAGATACCTACGAGCAGTACTTC	CASSQAGTDTYEQYF
TRBD2	TRBV5-1	TRBJ2-1	NA	TGCGCCAGCAGCTCTCCCGGGACTAATAACAATGAGCAGTTCTTC	CASSSPGTNNNEQFF
NA	TRBV6-1	TRBJ2-7	NA	TGTGCCAGCAGTGACGGGAACAGCTACGAGCAGTACTTC	CASSDGNSYEQYF
TRBD1	TRBV4-2	TRBJ2-3	NA	TGTGCCAGCAGCGACGGGACAGACACAGATACGCAGTATTTT	CASSDGTDTDTQYF
TRBD1	TRBV5-1	TRBJ1-1	few	TGCGCCAGCAGCTTGTACAGGGGTAAGGACACTGAAGCTTTCTTT	CASSLYRGKDTEAFF
NA	TRBV13	TRBJ1-1	NA	TGTGCCAGCAGCGCGGGACGTCGGGGCAACACTGAAGCTTTCTTT	CASSAGRRGNTEAFF
TRBD1	TRBV5-1	TRBJ2-1	NA	TGCGCCAGCAGCATGGGACAGATGGAAGATGAGCAGTTCTTC	CASSMGQMEDEQFF
NA	TRBV4-1	TRBJ2-7	NA	TGCGCCAGCAGCCACGGACGGAGGCAGGGGTATTACGAGCAGTACTTC	CASSHGRRQGYYEQYF
TRBD2	TRBV4-2	TRBJ2-5	NA	TGTGCCAGCAGCCAAGACCTGACTAGCAGGAGGACCCAGTACTTC	CASSQDLTSRRTQYF
TRBD2	TRBV7-6	TRBJ2-7	NA	TGTGCCAGCAGCTTAGGCGGGAGGGGGGATCCGCGCAACGAGCAGTACTTC	CASSLGGRGDPRNEQYF
TRBD1	TRBV27	TRBJ1-4	NA	TGTGCCAGCAGTTTAGGGACAGGGGGTGCAAAACTGTTTTTT	CASSLGTGGAKLFF
NA	TRBV7-3	TRBJ1-2	NA	TGTGCCAGCAGCTTACGCCCCAGAAACTATGGCTACACCTTC	CASSLRPRNYGYTF
NA	TRBV15	TRBJ1-4	NA	TGTGCCACCAGCAGAGTACTCGCAACTAATGAAAAACTGTTTTTT	CATSRVLATNEKLFF
NA	TRBV7-2	TRBJ2-5	NA	TGTGCCAGCAGCCGGACACAAGAGACCCAGTACTTC	CASSRTQETQYF
TRBD1	TRBV5-6	TRBJ1-2	NA	TGTGCCAGCAGCTCTGAACCGGGACAGCACACCTTC	CASSSEPGQHTF
NA	TRBV11-1	TRBJ1-1	NA	TGTGCCAGCAGCTTATATCTGAACACTGAAGCTTTCTTT	CASSLYLNTEAFF
TRBD2	TRBV7-9	TRBJ2-3	NA	TGTGCCAGCAGCTTAGCAGCGGGAGGGCCGAGGGACACAGATACGCAGTATTTT	CASSLAAGGPRDTDTQYF
NA	TRBV9	TRBJ2-2	NA	TGTGCCAGCAGCGTAGCCTTGCGGGACCGAGACACCGGGGAGCTGTTTTTT	CASSVALRDRDTGELFF
NA	TRBV11-1	TRBJ2-5	NA	TGTGCCAGCAGCACTCAAGGCAGGGGCTCCGTGACCCAGTACTTC	CASSTQGRGSVTQYF
NA	TRBV19	TRBJ2-1	NA	TGTGCCAGTAGTATAGTCGGCCGGCGGGGTGAGCAGTTCTTC	CASSIVGRRGEQFF
NA	TRBV7-2	TRBJ2-7	once	TGTGCCAGCAGCTCAAACTACGAGCAGTACTTC	CASSSNYEQYF
NA	TRBV14	TRBJ1-2	NA	TGTGCCAGCAGCCAGGCGGGGATTCATGGCTACACCTTC	CASSQAGIHGYTF
TRBD2	TRBV6-5	TRBJ2-7	NA	TGTGCCAGCAGTCGCAGCGGGGGGCCCTTCTACGAGCAGTACTTC	CASSRSGGPFYEQYF
TRBD1	TRBV7-9	TRBJ1-1	once	TGTGCCAGCAGCCTACAGGGGGCCCCAGACACTGAAGCTTTCTTT	CASSLQGAPDTEAFF
NA	TRBV30	TRBJ2-1	NA	TGTGCCTGGAGTGTGGGGGGCTACAATGAGCAGTTCTTC	CAWSVGGYNEQFF
NA	TRBV18	TRBJ2-3	NA	TGTGCCAGCTCAGGGAGGCTAGGTTCGGGCACAGATACGCAGTATTTT	CASSGRLGSGTDTQYF
NA	TRBV4-2	TRBJ2-6	NA	TGTGCCAGCAGCCAAGACGCGGGCTCTGGGGCCAACGTCCTGACTTTC	CASSQDAGSGANVLTF
NA	TRBV7-3	TRBJ1-1	few	TGTGCCAGCAGCGCAACTTCGGGCACTGAAGCTTTCTTT	CASSATSGTEAFF
TRBD2	TRBV10-3	TRBJ2-3	NA	TGTGCCATCAGTGATTCGGTAGCGGGGGATACGCAGTATTTT	CAISDSVAGDTQYF
NA	TRBV9	TRBJ1-3	NA	TGTGCCAGCAGCGTAGCTACAGGGGGAAACACCATATATTTT	CASSVATGGNTIYF
TRBD2	TRBV27	TRBJ2-3	NA	TGTGCCAGTTGGACTAGCGGGGGGCACAGCACAGATACGCAGTATTTT	CASWTSGGHSTDTQYF
TRBD2	TRBV4-1	TRBJ2-3	NA	TGCGCCAGCAGCCAGCAGGCTAGCGGGGGAACCTCTAGCACAGATACGCAGTATTTT	CASSQQASGGTSSTDTQYF
NA	TRBV30	TRBJ2-1	NA	TGTGCCCGTTCGGGGGAACTTCGAAATGAGCAGTTCTTC	CARSGELRNEQFF
NA	TRBV18	TRBJ1-2	few	TGTGCCAGCTCCTCAACCTTAGTTCGGGAGAACTATGGCTACACCTTC	CASSSTLVRENYGYTF
TRBD2	TRBV5-1	TRBJ2-7	NA	TGCGCCAGCAGCTTGGAAGCGGGAGGTATCTTTGAGCAGTACTTC	CASSLEAGGIFEQYF
TRBD1	TRBV28	TRBJ1-5	NA	TGTGCCAGCAGACGTGATCTAGGGGACAGTGAAATGAAGCCCCAGCATTTT	CASRRDLGDSEMKPQHF
TRBD1	TRBV5-1	TRBJ2-7	NA	TGCGCCAGCAGCTTTGACAGGGGGTATGGCGAGCAGTACTTC	CASSFDRGYGEQYF
NA	TRBV9	TRBJ1-1	once	TGTGCCAGCAGCGGATCGGGACTCCGGAACACTGAAGCTTTCTTT	CASSGSGLRNTEAFF
TRBD1	TRBV5-4	TRBJ2-7	NA	TGTGCCAGCAGCCACAGGACAGGGATGGTGTACGAGCAGTACTTC	CASSHRTGMVYEQYF
NA	TRBV30	TRBJ2-5	NA	TGTGCCTGGAGCTCCACGGGACTCGCTGTTCATGAGACCCAGTACTTC	CAWSSTGLAVHETQYF
TRBD2	TRBV7-2	TRBJ2-7	few	TGTGCCAGCAGCTCGAGCGGGGGGGCTTTCTACGAGCAGTACTTC	CASSSSGGAFYEQYF
TRBD1	TRBV6-4	TRBJ1-1	NA	TGTGCCAGCAGTGACTCAGGACAGGGGAGGATGTGGATGGGCACTGAAGCTTTCTTT	CASSDSGQGRMWMGTEAFF
NA	TRBV14	TRBJ2-1	NA	TGTGCCAGCAGCCAAGATCAAGCGGCCTCCTACAATGAGCAGTTCTTC	CASSQDQAASYNEQFF
TRBD2	TRBV9	TRBJ2-3	NA	TGTGCCAGCAGCTCCCGGGGGGGACTAAGGGACACAGATACGCAGTATTTT	CASSSRGGLRDTDTQYF
NA	TRBV29-1	TRBJ2-6	NA	TGCAGCGTGTGGACTGGTGGGGCCAACGTCCTGACTTTC	CSVWTGGANVLTF
TRBD1	TRBV10-3	TRBJ2-3	NA	TGTGCCATCAGTGAGTCGGACAGGGACAGCACAGATACGCAGTATTTT	CAISESDRDSTDTQYF
TRBD1	TRBV27	TRBJ2-7	NA	TGTGCCAGCAGACTTAATGGACAGGGCGTCCACGAGCAGTACTTC	CASRLNGQGVHEQYF
TRBD2	TRBV6-1	TRBJ2-5	NA	TGTGCCAGCAGTGAATCGCGGGGGGGCAGGGAGACCCAGTACTTC	CASSESRGGRETQYF
TRBD1	TRBV7-2	TRBJ2-5	once	TGTGCCAGCAGTCCGGGACAGTCAGAGACCCAGTACTTC	CASSPGQSETQYF
TRBD1	TRBV14	TRBJ1-2	NA	TGTGCCAGCAGCCGGGGACAGGGGTGGAGTGGCTACACCTTC	CASSRGQGWSGYTF
TRBD2	TRBV6-5	TRBJ2-7	NA	TGTGCCAGCAGCAGGACTAGCGTCCACGAGCAGTACTTC	CASSRTSVHEQYF
TRBD1	TRBV10-2	TRBJ2-7	NA	TGCGCCAGCAGAGACGCAGGGGGCGTGAGCTCCTACGAGCAGTACTTC	CASRDAGGVSSYEQYF
TRBD1	TRBV9	TRBJ2-1	once	TGTGCCAGCAGCGTACAGGGGGCAAATCGCGGTGAGCAGTTCTTC	CASSVQGANRGEQFF
NA	TRBV10-3	TRBJ1-1	NA	TGTGCCATCAGCGAACCCGGTGCTGAAGCTTTCTTT	CAISEPGAEAFF
TRBD2	TRBV4-2	TRBJ2-7	NA	TGTGCCAGCAGCCAAGGACTAGCGGGAGGATCCTACGAGCAGTACTTC	CASSQGLAGGSYEQYF
TRBD1	TRBV7-3	TRBJ2-6	NA	TGTGCCAGCAGCCCCGACAGGGCGTCTGGGGCCAACGTCCTGACTTTC	CASSPDRASGANVLTF
TRBD2	TRBV28	TRBJ2-5	once	TGTGCCAGCAGTTTGGGGACTAGCGGGAGAGCCGAGACCCAGTACTTC	CASSLGTSGRAETQYF
NA	TRBV11-2	TRBJ2-5	NA	TGTGCCAGCAGCTTAAGGGGCGGGGGCCCCGGGGAGACCCAGTACTTC	CASSLRGGGPGETQYF
TRBD1	TRBV27	TRBJ2-1	few	TGTGCCAGCCGACAGGGGGCGCCGCTCAATGAGCAGTTCTTC	CASRQGAPLNEQFF